One and the same sample provided the 27 T cell receptor beta chains below, sequenced in a study of cytomegalovirus exposure and HLA in healthy donors. The method was immunoSEQ multiplex PCR; TCRdb's version includes in-frame clones alone and lacks a portion of them. The top ten clones hold about 6.7% of a sample with some 140,000 clones, 75% to 90% of them seen once. What was sequenced was PBMCs. Every receptor here comes from a woman aged 25-40 years in good health and CMV-seropositive.

The J gene is TRBJ1-3, the V gene TRBV5-1; D ambiguous. This CDR3 region has 16 residues. Germline V gene sequence: CDR1 SGHRS, CDR2 YFSETQ. The V end was cut by 3 bases, the J end by 4 bases, with 17 bases between. The CDR3 is CASSSESGSAGNTIYF. CDR3 nucleotide sequence: TGCGCCAGCAGCTCGGAGTCGGGAAGTGCAGGAAACACCATATATTTT.

The chain carries TRBV21-1 and TRBJ2-6; whether TRBD1, the table's D call, matches the DNA was not checked. TRBV21-1 is a pseudogene segment. The CDR3 totals 18 residues. CDR3 loop: CASRRGTASSSGANVLTF. Written as DNA, the CDR3 is TGTGCCAGTCGTCGGGGGACAGCGAGTTCCTCTGGGGCCAACGTCCTGACTTTC.

The chain has TRBV18 and TRBJ1-5; D uncertain. CDR1 is KGHSH, CDR2 LQKENI, per germline. Trimming removed 5 bases from V and 5 bases from J, with 16 bases in between. The CDR3 spans 15 residues. CDR3 DNA: TGTGCCAGCTCAGACCGCCGGGTTCCTGATCAGCCCCAGCATTTT. Translated: CASSDRRVPDQPQHF.

The chain links TRBV6-5 to TRBJ2-7, with 8 nucleotides matching TRBD2. Germline loops: CDR1 MNHEY, CDR2 SVGAGI. This CDR3 has 14 residues. V lost 0 bases and J lost 7; bases outside the gene matches: 5. The CDR3 DNA follows: TGTGCCAGCAGTTACTCAGGCGGGAGGTGGGAGCAGTACTTC. Protein sequence: CASSYSGGRWEQYF.

V gene TRBV29-1 combines with J gene TRBJ1-4, with D maybe TRBD1 (5 bases). V lost 6 bases and J 5 bases, leaving 13 bases between the germline ends. The germline V gene has CDR1 SQVTM and CDR2 ANQGSEA. This CDR3 region has 13 residues. CDR3 amino acids: CSVLDSANEKLFF. CDR3 nucleotides: TGCAGCGTCCTCGACAGTGCGAATGAAAAACTGTTTTTT.

The CDR3 sequence: CASSESASGSFRNEQYF. The CDR3 bases are TGCGCCAGCAGTGAGTCCGCGTCAGGGTCCTTTAGGAACGAGCAGTACTTC. The chain links TRBV10-2 to TRBJ2-7, with D perhaps TRBD1 (5 bases). Germline CDR1 and CDR2: WSHSY and SAAADI. V lost 0 bases and J lost 5, with 20 bases in between. The CDR3 length is 17 residues.

The count of this clone is one. V gene TRBV28 combines with J gene TRBJ1-1; D is perhaps TRBD1 (5 bases). Between the trimmed V and J ends, which lost 8 bases and 11 bases, there was a span of 12 bases. The CDR3 is made up of 10 amino acids. The germline gives CDR1 MDHEN, CDR2 SYDVKM. CDR3 sequence: CASGAVRAFF. CDR3 coding DNA: TGTGCCAGCGGGGCAGTACGGGCTTTCTTT.

This clone was found once. The chain recombines TRBV6-1 with TRBJ2-3; 13 nucleotides agree with TRBD2. Germline V gene data show CDR1 as MNHNS and CDR2 as SASEGT. This CDR3 has 15 residues. The V segment lost 4 bases and the J segment 3 bases; nucleotides outside the gene matches: 1. CDR3 coding DNA: TGTGCCAGCAGTGTGACTAGCGGGAGGACAGATACGCAGTATTTT. Protein sequence: CASSVTSGRTDTQYF.

The chain uses TRBV6-1 and TRBJ1-4; D is undetermined. The CDR3 has 14 residues. V lost 6 bases to trimming and J lost 8 bases, with 16 bases between them. CDR1 MNHNS and CDR2 SASEGT come from the germline V gene. The CDR3 bases are TGTGCCAGCAGGACATTGGAGGAAACAGAAAAACTGTTTTTT. It translates to CASRTLEETEKLFF.

CDR3 in amino acids: CASSYSRLQETQYF. In DNA form, the CDR3 reads TGTGCCAGCAGTTACTCGCGGCTCCAAGAGACCCAGTACTTC. The rearrangement uses TRBV6-5 and TRBJ2-5; D remains unclear. The CDR3 has 14 residues. The germline V and J ends were trimmed by 0 bases and 1 base, with 6 bases remaining between them. CDR1 and CDR2 from the germline V gene are MNHEY and SVGAGI.

The chain joins TRBV2 to TRBJ1-2, with D uncertain. The CDR3 is made up of 13 amino acids. Per the germline V gene, CDR1 is SNHLY and CDR2 is FYNNEI. V gave up 1 base and J gave up 5 bases, with 8 bases separating them. CDR3 loop: CASSEEAGYGYTF. Here the CDR3 DNA reads TGTGCCAGCAGTGAAGAGGCGGGTTATGGCTACACCTTC.

The CDR3 loop reads CASSLGSAGGPGELFF. CDR3 DNA: TGTGCCAGCAGTTTAGGGTCGGCGGGAGGGCCCGGGGAGCTGTTTTTT. The rearrangement links TRBV28 to TRBJ2-2; 9 bases line up with TRBD2. The CDR3 is 16 amino acids. With 2 bases clipped from V and 6 bases from J, the junction kept 7 bases outside the gene matches. Germline V gene lookup returns CDR1 MDHEN and CDR2 SYDVKM. Looking up the rest from reference TRBV28 and TRBJ2-2 gives the full variable domain: DVKVTQSSRYLVKRTGEKVFLECVQDMDHENMFWYRQDPGLGLRLIYFSYDVKMKEKGDIPEGYSVSREKKERFSLILESASTNQTSMYLCASSLGSAGGPGELFFGEGSRLTVL.

This chain links TRBV5-1 with TRBJ2-1; TRBD1 matches 10 bases. The CDR3 loop spans 11 amino acids. V dropped 3 bases and J dropped 14; count of bases not matched to a gene: 2. The germline CDR1 and CDR2 sequences are SGHRS and YFSETQ. Here the CDR3 DNA reads TGCGCCAGCAGCTCCGGGACAGGGGAGTTCTTC. This codes for CASSSGTGEFF.

This sequence joins TRBV4-1 and TRBJ2-7; weak D call: TRBD2 (5 bases). There are 16 residues in the CDR3. Germline V gene sequence: CDR1 MGHRA, CDR2 YSYEKL. V was cut by 0 bases and J by 5 bases, with 17 bases left in between. CDR3 nucleotide sequence: TGCGCCAGCAGCCAAGACCCCAGCGGCTACGCCAACGAGCAGTACTTC. Protein sequence: CASSQDPSGYANEQYF.

The chain joins TRBV7-8 to TRBJ2-3; D possibly corresponds to TRBD1 (5 bases). This CDR3 contains 13 residues. Looked up from germline, CDR1 is SGHVS and CDR2 is FQNEAQ. The V end was cut by 7 bases, the J end by 2 bases, with 10 bases between. The CDR3 DNA reads as TGTGCCAGCACCTTGACAGTCACAGATACGCAGTATTTT. Translated: CASTLTVTDTQYF.

The chain employs TRBV6-6 and TRBJ2-5; the D gene is possibly TRBD2 (6 bases). From germline, CDR1 is MNHNY and CDR2 SVGAGI (reference sequence). Trimming pared 6 bases from V and 5 bases from J, leaving 16 bases between. This CDR3 spans 14 amino acids. DNA of the CDR3: TGTGCCAGCAGCTCTCCTAGACTAGGCGAGACCCAGTACTTC. It encodes CASSSPRLGETQYF.

The V and J genes are TRBV18 and TRBJ2-3, with TRBD2 matching over 12 bases. Germline trimming cut 1 base from V and 4 bases from J; bases unmatched to any gene: 3. Germline CDR1 KGHSH, CDR2 LQKENI. The CDR3 spans 16 residues. The CDR3 DNA sequence: TGTGCCAGCTCACCACGACTAGCGGGGGAGGCAGATACGCAGTATTTT. This encodes CASSPRLAGEADTQYF.

This chain uses TRBV5-4 with TRBJ2-1, with D unclear. CDR1 is SGHNT and CDR2 is YYREEE in the germline V gene (reference sequence). This CDR3 spans 17 amino acids. V lost 4 bases and J 0 bases, leaving 17 bases between the germline ends. The CDR3 here is CASSPPVGSDSYNEQFF. CDR3 nucleotides: TGTGCCAGCAGCCCCCCAGTCGGAAGCGACTCCTACAATGAGCAGTTCTTC. The full variable domain, rest sourced from reference TRBV5-4 and TRBJ2-1, is ETGVTQSPTHLIKTRGQQVTLRCSSQSGHNTVSWYQQALGQGPQFIFQYYREEENGRGNFPPRFSGLQFPNYSSELNVNALELDDSALYLCASSPPVGSDSYNEQFFGPGTRLTVL.

The rearrangement uses TRBV4-1 and TRBJ2-7, with D maybe TRBD2 (6 bases). The CDR3 consists of 12 residues. The germline V gene has CDR1 MGHRA and CDR2 YSYEKL. Between the trimmed V and J ends, which lost 1 base and 5 bases, there was a span of 6 bases. The CDR3 nucleotides read TGCGCCAGCAGCCAAGGCGGGGACGAGCAGTACTTC. Amino acid sequence: CASSQGGDEQYF.

This chain joins TRBV6-5 and TRBJ2-7, with D perhaps TRBD2 (6 bases). Trimming left V 3 bases short and J 3 bases short, with 12 bases between. The CDR3 has 14 amino acids. In germline, CDR1 is MNHEY, CDR2 SVGAGI. For the CDR3, the DNA is TGTGCCAGCAGTTATGGGAGGCGAGGCTACGAGCAGTACTTC. Translating it yields CASSYGRRGYEQYF.

V gene TRBV9 combines with J gene TRBJ2-5; TRBD2 aligns across 7 bases. V lost 4 bases and J lost 4; bases outside the gene matches: 10. Germline loops: CDR1 SGDLS, CDR2 YYNGEE. This CDR3 has 15 residues. The CDR3 nucleotides are TGTGCCAGCAGCTTAACCGGGACTACTAGAGAGACCCAGTACTTC. Translating it yields CASSLTGTTRETQYF.

This chain uses TRBV19 with TRBJ2-7, with TRBD1 as a possible D gene (5 bases). The CDR3 has 14 residues. V was shortened by 2 bases and J by 2 bases, with 10 bases between the two germline ends. Germline values: CDR1 LNHDA, CDR2 SQIVND (reference sequence). CDR3 sequence reads: CASSIQGEAYEQYF. The DNA of the CDR3 is TGTGCCAGTAGTATACAGGGTGAAGCCTACGAGCAGTACTTC.

The chain links TRBV15 to TRBJ2-3; 7 bases align to TRBD2. The V and J ends lost 7 bases and 0 bases, in that order; junction bases with no gene match: 7. This CDR3 region has 15 residues. The germline V gene has CDR1 LNHNV and CDR2 YYDKDF (reference sequence). CDR3 bases: TGTGCCACCAAGCGGGGCCCCTCTAGCACAGATACGCAGTATTTT. It encodes CATKRGPSSTDTQYF.

V gene TRBV7-2 combines with J gene TRBJ1-2; TRBD1 agrees at 9 bases. Germline V gene data show CDR1 as SGHTA and CDR2 as FQGNSA. The CDR3 consists of 16 residues. The J segment lost 0 bases and the V segment lost 5 bases, leaving 7 bases of the junction unmatched. This chain's CDR3 is CASSQPRDRANYGYTF. DNA for the CDR3: TGTGCCAGCAGCCAGCCCCGGGACAGGGCTAACTATGGCTACACCTTC.

This chain connects TRBV6-5 to TRBJ1-4; TRBD1 is a possible D gene (6 bases). The germline gives CDR1 MNHEY, CDR2 SVGAGI. The CDR3 loop spans 14 amino acids. V was pared by 6 bases and J by 5 bases, with 13 bases between. CDR3 bases: TGTGCCAGCAGGCCGATCGACAGGAATGAAAAACTGTTTTTT. This translates into CASRPIDRNEKLFF.

This chain uses TRBV6-1 with TRBJ2-3, with 9 bases matching TRBD2. With 2 bases clipped from V and 6 bases from J, the junction kept 9 bases outside the gene matches. CDR3 length: 16 amino acids. Germline loops: CDR1 MNHNS, CDR2 SASEGT. The CDR3 here is CASSERVAGALDTQYF. The CDR3 coding sequence is TGTGCCAGCAGTGAAAGGGTAGCGGGGGCTTTGGATACGCAGTATTTT.

The J gene is TRBJ1-1, the V gene TRBV5-8, with D possibly TRBD1 on 6 matching bases. Germline V gene data show CDR1 as SGHTS and CDR2 as YDEGEE. The CDR3 loop spans 16 amino acids. V lost 4 bases and J 1 base, leaving 17 bases between the germline ends. The CDR3 coding sequence is TGTGCCAGCAGCCAGGATACGGGACACAAGAACACTGAAGCTTTCTTT. Its protein is CASSQDTGHKNTEAFF.